The clone carrying this T cell receptor beta chain was seen only once. This entry comes from a study of blood T cell repertoires in COVID-19. Sequenced by immunoSEQ multiplex PCR; TCRdb stores in-frame clones only, minus some. The profile shows about 140,000 clones, more than 65% of them singletons. The CDR3 covers 13 residues. From germline, CDR1 is KGHSH and CDR2 LQKENI. V lost 3 bases to trimming and J lost 5 bases, with 11 bases between them. Material for sequencing was peripheral blood. V gene TRBV18 combines with J gene TRBJ2-7; the D gene is possibly TRBD2 (7 bases). This clonotype was sampled from a human donor in a cohort sampled during active COVID-19. CDR3 in DNA: TGTGCCAGCTCACCGCGAGGGGGGGACGAGCAGTACTTC. It specifies CASSPRGGDEQYF. Using reference TRBV18 and TRBJ2-7 for the parts outside the CDR3, the full variable domain is NAGVMQNPRHLVRRRGQEARLRCSPMKGHSHVYWYRQLPEEGLKFMVYLQKENIIDESGMPKERFSAEFPKEGPSILRIQQVVRGDSAAYFCASSPRGGDEQYFGPGTRLTVT.